The subject of this entry is one TCR beta chain. This sample is drawn from a study of blood T cells in healthy people across ages. Then a second PCR, running about 6 to 12 cycles, was carried out with a sample-barcoded 5' primer and a J-beta primer mix. Each CDR3 protein is one row after TCRdb ran MiXCR on the 5' RACE reads. Seen here are approximately 800,000 distinct CDR3 sequences, 35% to 40% observed once, and the top ten hold 10% to 15%. The CDR3 totals 13 residues. V lost 1 base, J lost 6 bases, and 9 bases lay in between. CDR1 is SEHNR, CDR2 FQNEAQ, per germline (reference sequence). Healthy Caucasians from Russia aged 6 to 90 served as donors. Drawing of peripheral blood yielded about 9.7 milliliters from each donor.

The clonotype comes from a man aged 18 to 29 in good health. The rearrangement uses TRBV7-9 and TRBJ1-1, with D uncertain. Sequenced input: blood. The CDR3 is CASSLDVDAEAFF. The DNA of the CDR3 is TGTGCCAGCAGCTTAGATGTAGACGCTGAAGCTTTCTTT.